The rows below give T cell receptor beta chains drawn from one sample of a study of sequential checkpoint blockade in melanoma. Clones were read by immunoSEQ multiplex PCR, and TCRdb kept only the in-frame ones, dropping some. The repertoire consists of about 21,000 clones, with around 25% occurring once and the leading ten covering more than 6.5%. The sample was tumor tissue (inferred from file names), taken from a patient given nivolumab and ipilimumab in sequence. Receptors originate from a human donor with melanoma. Both conserved end residues are part of each CDR3. The D gene is left open where the match is weak. The size field is filled for only some rows; it gives once, few, many or a size class.

v_call	cdr3_length	d_call	j_call	clone_size	cdr3_aa	cdr3_nt
TRBV28	12	NA	TRBJ1-1	few	CASSLDLFEAFF	TGTGCCAGCAGTTTGGACCTCTTTGAAGCTTTCTTT
TRBV29-1	16	TRBD2	TRBJ2-5	NA	CSVEGASGGYQETQYF	TGCAGCGTTGAAGGGGCTAGCGGGGGCTACCAAGAGACCCAGTACTTC
TRBV7-6	16	NA	TRBJ2-7	NA	CATAGPRGVRRYEQYF	TGTGCCACAGCGGGGCCGAGGGGGGTTAGAAGGTACGAGCAGTACTTC
TRBV4-1	16	NA	TRBJ2-7	few	CASSQVPGLPPYEQYF	TGCGCCAGCAGCCAAGTGCCGGGCCTACCCCCCTACGAGCAGTACTTC
TRBV19	15	TRBD2	TRBJ2-1	NA	CASSRTSGGQNEQFF	TGTGCCAGTAGCCGTACTAGCGGGGGGCAGAATGAGCAGTTCTTC
TRBV6-8	16	NA	TRBJ1-1	NA	CASSYVAGHPNTEAFF	TGTGCCAGCAGTTACGTGGCAGGTCACCCGAACACTGAAGCTTTCTTT
TRBV28	14	NA	TRBJ1-2	NA	CASRTLGENYGYTF	TGTGCCAGCAGGACCTTAGGGGAAAACTATGGCTACACCTTC
TRBV18	14	NA	TRBJ2-1	few	CASSPPEHVSEQFF	TGTGCCAGCTCACCACCGGAGCACGTTAGTGAGCAGTTCTTC
TRBV7-1	13	TRBD1	TRBJ2-3	few	CASSRGQMDTQYF	TGTGCCAGCAGCCGGGGACAGATGGATACGCAGTATTTT
TRBV11-3	16	TRBD1	TRBJ1-2	NA	CASSPWTGGTLNGYTF	TGTGCCAGCAGCCCGTGGACAGGGGGCACGCTCAATGGCTACACCTTC
TRBV30	12	NA	TRBJ1-4	few	CAWSWGDEKLFF	TGTGCCTGGAGCTGGGGGGACGAAAAACTGTTTTTT
TRBV19	13	NA	TRBJ2-7	NA	CASSNRAGYEQYF	TGTGCCAGTAGCAACAGGGCTGGGTACGAGCAGTACTTC
TRBV4-1	16	TRBD1	TRBJ2-1	few	CASSQDPQGVINEQFF	TGCGCCAGCAGCCAAGATCCCCAGGGGGTTATCAATGAGCAGTTCTTC
TRBV12-5	14	TRBD1	TRBJ2-4	NA	CARVAWDRKNIQYF	TGTGCTAGAGTAGCCTGGGACAGGAAAAACATTCAGTACTTC
TRBV6-8	14	TRBD1	TRBJ2-1	NA	CASRRGQGGDEQFF	TGTGCCAGCAGACGAGGACAGGGGGGCGATGAGCAGTTCTTC
TRBV19	15	TRBD1	TRBJ1-2	NA	CASSGSGTVSLSYTF	TGTGCCAGTAGTGGGTCCGGGACAGTCTCTTTAAGCTACACCTTC
TRBV9	14	NA	TRBJ2-2	NA	CASTPNMNTGELFF	TGTGCCAGCACCCCAAATATGAACACCGGGGAGCTGTTTTTT
TRBV6-7	16	TRBD1	TRBJ1-5	NA	CASSGGQGHSNQPQHF	TGTGCCAGCAGTGGGGGACAGGGCCATAGCAATCAGCCCCAGCATTTT
TRBV6-8	12	NA	TRBJ2-7	few	CASSYSAYEQYF	TGTGCCAGCAGTTATAGTGCCTACGAGCAGTACTTC
TRBV5-1	17	NA	TRBJ2-1	NA	CASSYTGPYTGYNEQFF	TGCGCCAGCAGCTACACGGGACCCTATACAGGGTACAATGAGCAGTTCTTC
TRBV19	14	NA	TRBJ2-1	few	CASSRVGLYNEQFF	TGTGCCAGTAGTAGGGTAGGGCTCTACAATGAGCAGTTCTTC
TRBV7-1	17	TRBD1	TRBJ2-7	NA	CASSPEPYRGRAYEQYF	TGTGCCAGCAGCCCAGAGCCGTACAGGGGTCGGGCCTACGAGCAGTACTTC
TRBV11-3	14	NA	TRBJ2-5	NA	CASSWGPYQETQYF	TGTGCCAGCAGTTGGGGACCGTACCAAGAGACCCAGTACTTC
TRBV23-1	15	TRBD1	TRBJ2-7	NA	CASRKTRTGSYEQYF	TGCGCCAGCAGGAAAACGAGGACAGGGTCCTACGAGCAGTACTTC
TRBV11-3	17	TRBD2	TRBJ2-3	many	CASSISSGGPPPDTQYF	TGTGCCAGCAGCATATCTAGCGGGGGCCCTCCCCCTGATACGCAGTATTTT
TRBV11-3	15	TRBD2	TRBJ2-1	few	CASSRLAGVRNEQFF	TGTGCCAGCAGCCGACTAGCGGGAGTAAGGAATGAGCAGTTCTTC
TRBV18	14	NA	TRBJ2-7	NA	CASSPGGASYEQYF	TGTGCCAGCTCACCAGGGGGCGCCTCCTACGAGCAGTACTTC
TRBV28	15	TRBD1	TRBJ2-1	NA	CASSLETGQYNEQFF	TGTGCCAGCAGTTTAGAGACAGGGCAGTACAATGAGCAGTTCTTC
TRBV11-3	14	NA	TRBJ1-1	few	CASSLLPVGTEAFF	TGTGCCAGCAGCTTACTGCCGGTAGGAACTGAAGCTTTCTTT
TRBV10-3	15	NA	TRBJ2-6	few	CAISDGERGANVLTF	TGTGCCATCAGTGATGGAGAAAGGGGGGCCAACGTCCTGACTTTC
TRBV6-8	13	NA	TRBJ2-1	NA	CASAGAFYNEQFF	TGTGCCAGCGCCGGGGCTTTTTACAATGAGCAGTTCTTC
TRBV14	13	NA	TRBJ1-6	NA	CASSQGVYSPLHF	TGTGCCAGCAGCCAAGGGGTGTATTCACCCCTCCACTTT
TRBV6-8	14	NA	TRBJ2-7	NA	CASSSPDRSYEQYF	TGTGCCAGCAGTTCTCCGGACAGATCCTACGAGCAGTACTTC
TRBV11-3	14	NA	TRBJ1-2	few	CASSPGRSSYGYTF	TGTGCCAGCAGCCCCGGACGATCGAGCTATGGCTACACCTTC
TRBV19	18	TRBD2	TRBJ2-3	NA	CASSTTSGPSAWADTQYF	TGTGCCAGTAGTACTACTAGCGGCCCCTCGGCCTGGGCAGATACGCAGTATTTT
TRBV22-1	13	NA	TRBJ2-3	few	CASSWDAKDTQYF	TGTGCCAGCAGTTGGGACGCAAAAGATACGCAGTATTTT
TRBV7-1	13	TRBD1	TRBJ1-1	few	CASRQGADTEAFF	TGTGCCAGCAGACAGGGGGCTGACACTGAAGCTTTCTTT
TRBV6-8	15	NA	TRBJ1-3	NA	CASSGWRGPGNTIYF	TGTGCCAGCAGTGGCTGGAGAGGGCCCGGAAACACCATATATTTT